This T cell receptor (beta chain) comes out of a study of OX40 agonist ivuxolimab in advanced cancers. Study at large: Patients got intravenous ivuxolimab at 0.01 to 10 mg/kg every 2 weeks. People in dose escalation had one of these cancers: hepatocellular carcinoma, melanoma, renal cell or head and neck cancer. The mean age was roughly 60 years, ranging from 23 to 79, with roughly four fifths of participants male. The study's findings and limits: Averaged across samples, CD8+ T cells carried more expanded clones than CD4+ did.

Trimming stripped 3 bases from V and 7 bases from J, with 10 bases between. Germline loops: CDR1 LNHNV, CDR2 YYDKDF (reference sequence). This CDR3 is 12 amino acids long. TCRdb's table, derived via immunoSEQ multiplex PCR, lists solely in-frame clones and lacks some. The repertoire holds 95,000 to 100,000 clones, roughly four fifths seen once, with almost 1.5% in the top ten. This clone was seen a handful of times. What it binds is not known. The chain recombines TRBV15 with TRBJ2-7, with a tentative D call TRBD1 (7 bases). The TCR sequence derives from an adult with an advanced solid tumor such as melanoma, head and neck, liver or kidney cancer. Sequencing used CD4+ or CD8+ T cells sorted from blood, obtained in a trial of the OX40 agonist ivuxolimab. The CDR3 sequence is CATSRAGGEQYF. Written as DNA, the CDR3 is TGTGCCACCAGCAGGGCAGGGGGGGAGCAGTACTTC.